Listed below are T cell receptor beta chains from one sample, sequenced in a study of early T cells in non-severe SARS-CoV-2 infection. One entry per CDR3 protein results from TCRdb running MiXCR on the 5' RACE reads. Of more than 55,000 distinct CDR3 sequences in the sample, about an eighth were seen once. Sequences were obtained from whole blood. The receptors stem from an adult who was a healthcare worker with PCR-confirmed SARS-CoV-2 infection or an uninfected control (not recorded which). CDR3s include the opening cysteine and the closing phenylalanine or tryptophan. D genes are given only for firm matches. The size entry is marked missing in some rows and otherwise reads once, few, many or a size class.

V gene,clone size,J gene,D gene,CDR3 DNA,CDR3 protein
TRBV6-2/TRBV6-3,-,TRBJ2-1,TRBD2,TGTGCCAGCAGTTACGATGGACTAGCCTCCTACAATGAGCAGTTCTTC,CASSYDGLASYNEQFF
TRBV21-1,many,TRBJ2-3,-,TGTGCCAGCAGCACCCCTAGCGAAGCGGGGGGCCGGGATACGCAGTATTTT,CASSTPSEAGGRDTQYF
TRBV20-1,-,TRBJ2-3,TRBD2,TGCAGTGCTAGAGTCCCGGGGGGGAGCACAGATACGCAGTATTTT,CSARVPGGSTDTQYF
TRBV11-2,many,TRBJ2-7,TRBD1,TGTGCCAGCAGCACAACCGGGACAGGGGTTCCCTACGAGCAGTACTTC,CASSTTGTGVPYEQYF
TRBV6-6,many,TRBJ2-1,TRBD2,TGTGCCAGCAGTTACTCGCCGTTAGGACTAGCGGGGGGGAGGTCCTACAATGAGCAGTTCTTC,CASSYSPLGLAGGRSYNEQFF
TRBV20-1,-,TRBJ1-4,-,TGCAGTGCTAGCGGCGCCGGGGTGGGGGAAAAACTGTTTTTT,CSASGAGVGEKLFF
TRBV7-6,-,TRBJ1-1,-,TGTGCCAGCGCACCTCTAACGCCGAACACTGAAGCTTTCTTT,CASAPLTPNTEAFF
TRBV11-2,few,TRBJ2-2,-,TGTGCCAGCAGCCACGTCCGGACAGCTCTCACCGGGGAGCTGTTTTTT,CASSHVRTALTGELFF
TRBV3-1,-,TRBJ2-7,TRBD1,TGTGCCAGCAGCGGACAGGTTTACGAGCAGTACTTC,CASSGQVYEQYF
TRBV5-1,many,TRBJ2-5,TRBD1,TGCGCCAGCAGCAAAGCGACAGGGTCGACTACGCCCGCCCAGTACTTC,CASSKATGSTTPAQYF
TRBV2,many,TRBJ1-3,TRBD1,TGTGCCAGCAGTGAAGTCACAGGGGAGGCTGGAAACACCATATATTTT,CASSEVTGEAGNTIYF
TRBV2,-,TRBJ1-1,-,TGTGCCAGCAGTGATGGGGGGCCTGAAGCTTTCTTT,CASSDGGPEAFF
TRBV4-2,many,TRBJ2-2,-,TGTGCCAGCAGCCAAGCCATTGGCGGGGAGCTGTTTTTT,CASSQAIGGELFF
TRBV4-3,many,TRBJ1-2,-,TGCGCCAGCAGCCAAGATTCGGGCAGGGCTGGCTACACCTTC,CASSQDSGRAGYTF
TRBV9,many,TRBJ2-3,-,TGTGCCAGCAGCGTAGATGGGACACCCACAGATACGCAGTATTTT,CASSVDGTPTDTQYF
TRBV11-2,many,TRBJ2-5,TRBD2,TGTGCCAGCAGCTTAGGGGGGGGTCAGGAGACCCAGTACTTC,CASSLGGGQETQYF
TRBV6-2/TRBV6-3,-,TRBJ2-1,TRBD2,TGTGCCAGCAGTAGGGGACTAGCGGGGGACAATGAGCAGTTCTTC,CASSRGLAGDNEQFF
TRBV5-1,-,TRBJ2-1,-,TGCGCCAGCAGCTTGGCCGGGCAGGGGTTAGGTGAGCAGTTCTTC,CASSLAGQGLGEQFF
TRBV29-1,-,TRBJ2-2,TRBD1,TGCAGCGGGAAACAGGGGCCCGCGAACACCGGGGAGCTGTTTTTT,CSGKQGPANTGELFF
TRBV30,few,TRBJ2-5,TRBD1,TGTGCCTGGAGTGTAGGGGGCTTGGAGACCCAGTACTTC,CAWSVGGLETQYF
TRBV20-1,many,TRBJ2-3,-,TGCAGTGCTAGTCTTGGGAGTACGCAGTATTTT,CSASLGSTQYF
TRBV6-2/TRBV6-3,many,TRBJ2-1,TRBD2,TGTGCCACTAAGCGGGGGCAAAGGGATGAGCAGTTCTTC,CATKRGQRDEQFF
TRBV5-4,-,TRBJ2-5,TRBD2,TGTGCCAGCAGCTTCGGGGGGGTCCAAGAGACCCAGTACTTC,CASSFGGVQETQYF
TRBV9,few,TRBJ2-3,TRBD2,TGTGCCAGCAGCGTAGTCGTAGCGGGGAGCACAGATACGCAGTATTTT,CASSVVVAGSTDTQYF
TRBV6-1,many,TRBJ2-7,TRBD1,TGTGCCAGCAGTCCTCAAACCCCGGGACAGAGCGAGCAGTACTTC,CASSPQTPGQSEQYF
TRBV7-2,-,TRBJ2-7,-,TGTGCCAGCAGCTCTTACGGACAATCCTACGAGCAGTACTTC,CASSSYGQSYEQYF
TRBV7-7,few,TRBJ2-2,-,TGTGCTAGCACCCGAGAGGCCGGTGCCGGGGAGCTGTTTTTT,CASTREAGAGELFF
TRBV18,few,TRBJ2-7,TRBD1,TGTGCCAGCTCACTGACAGGGCCCTACTCCTCCTACGAGCAGTACTTC,CASSLTGPYSSYEQYF
TRBV6-1,-,TRBJ1-5,-,TGTGCCAGCAGTGAAGCGGGGCCACCGTGGCATTTT,CASSEAGPPWHF
TRBV9,-,TRBJ2-2,-,TGTGCCAGCAGCGTAGACCAGGGGCCAACCGGGGAGCTGTTTTTT,CASSVDQGPTGELFF
TRBV12-3/TRBV12-4,many,TRBJ1-2,-,TGTGCCAGCACGCGTTTACAGCGAGGATATGGCTACACCTTC,CASTRLQRGYGYTF
TRBV12-3/TRBV12-4,-,TRBJ2-1,-,TGTGCCAGCAGTAAAGCACAGACGACTGAGCAGTTCTTC,CASSKAQTTEQFF
TRBV27,few,TRBJ1-6,-,TGTGCCAGCAGTTTCCCTCAGGGGAGCTCCTATAATTCACCCCTCCACTTT,CASSFPQGSSYNSPLHF
TRBV12-3/TRBV12-4,-,TRBJ1-2,TRBD1,TGTGCCAGCAGCCCATCAGGGACAGACCTCTATGGCTACACCTTC,CASSPSGTDLYGYTF
TRBV10-1,-,TRBJ2-1,-,TGCGCCAGCAGTGAAGAAGGGTATGAGCAGTTCTTC,CASSEEGYEQFF
TRBV4-3,many,TRBJ2-1,TRBD1,TGCGCCAGCAGCCCCGGGCAGGGGGCGAATGAGCAGTTCTTC,CASSPGQGANEQFF
TRBV11-2,few,TRBJ2-3,-,TGTGCCAGCAGCTCGGATTTGCAGTATTTT,CASSSDLQYF
TRBV7-2,few,TRBJ1-5,-,TGTGCCAGCAGCTTATTTGCGTCGGGCGTGGGTAACAATCAGCCCCAGCATTTT,CASSLFASGVGNNQPQHF
TRBV29-1,-,TRBJ1-1,-,TGCAGCGTTAGAAGGGAAATTAACACTGAAGCTTTCTTT,CSVRREINTEAFF
TRBV5-1,-,TRBJ1-2,-,TGCGCCAGCAGCTTGGCCGGGGAAGACTATGGCTACACCTTC,CASSLAGEDYGYTF
TRBV15,-,TRBJ1-5,-,TGTGCCACCAGCCGCAGCTCTTGGACATCAGCCCAGCATTTT,CATSRSSWTSAQHF
TRBV9,many,TRBJ2-3,-,TGTGCCAGCAGCGGTCCCAGAACGAGGACAGATACGCAGTATTTT,CASSGPRTRTDTQYF
TRBV10-2,-,TRBJ1-1,TRBD1,TGCGCCAGCAGGGACAGGGCGGGAACTGAAGCTTTCTTT,CASRDRAGTEAFF
TRBV18,many,TRBJ1-2,-,TGTGCCAGCTCAGACAGGATCTATGGCTACACCTTC,CASSDRIYGYTF
TRBV27,few,TRBJ1-1,-,TGTGCCAGCAGTTCCTGGACAGTCGGCGGGAACACTGAAGCTTTCTTT,CASSSWTVGGNTEAFF
TRBV29-1,few,TRBJ2-4,-,TGCAGCGTCGGGAATCTGGCCAAAAACATTCAGTACTTC,CSVGNLAKNIQYF
TRBV29-1,-,TRBJ2-5,-,TGCAGCGTTGAAGCGATCGGGCAAGAGACCCAGTACTTC,CSVEAIGQETQYF
TRBV11-2,few,TRBJ2-3,-,TGTGCCAGCAGCTCGAGAATCGGGGATACGCAGTATTTT,CASSSRIGDTQYF
TRBV29-1,-,TRBJ2-7,-,TGCAGCGTTGTCCTGGGTCCCTACGAGCAGTACTTC,CSVVLGPYEQYF
TRBV19,-,TRBJ2-1,TRBD2,TGTGCCAGTAATAAATATAGCGGGGGGGAAGCCAATGAGCAGTTCTTC,CASNKYSGGEANEQFF
TRBV5-1,-,TRBJ2-7,-,TGCGCCAGCAGTGAGGCCAACGAGCAGTACTTC,CASSEANEQYF
TRBV20-1,few,TRBJ2-5,TRBD1,TGCAGTGCTAGGCCAGGGACAGGGGGCTTGGGGACCCAGTACTTC,CSARPGTGGLGTQYF